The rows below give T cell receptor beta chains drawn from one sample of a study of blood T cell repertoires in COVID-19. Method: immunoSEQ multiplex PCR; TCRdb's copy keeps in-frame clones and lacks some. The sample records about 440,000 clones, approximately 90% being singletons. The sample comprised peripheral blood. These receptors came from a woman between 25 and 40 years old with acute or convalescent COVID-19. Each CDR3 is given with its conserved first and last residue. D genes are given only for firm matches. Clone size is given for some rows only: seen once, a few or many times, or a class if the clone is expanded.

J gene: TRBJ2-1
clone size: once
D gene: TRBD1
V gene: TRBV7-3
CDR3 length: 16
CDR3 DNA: TGTGCCAGCAGCTTAACCACCGGGACAGGGTGGAATGAGCAGTTCTTC
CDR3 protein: CASSLTTGTGWNEQFF

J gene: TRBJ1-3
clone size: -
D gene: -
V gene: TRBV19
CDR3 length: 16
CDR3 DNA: TGTGCCAGTAGCCACACCGCTCCGTTCTCTGGAAACACCATATATTTT
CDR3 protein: CASSHTAPFSGNTIYF

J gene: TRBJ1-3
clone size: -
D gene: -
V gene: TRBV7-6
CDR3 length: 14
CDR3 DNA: TGTGCCAGCAGCTTATCTAACTCTGGAAACACCATATATTTT
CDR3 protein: CASSLSNSGNTIYF

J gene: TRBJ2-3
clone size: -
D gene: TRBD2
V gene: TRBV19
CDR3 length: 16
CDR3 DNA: TGTGCCAGTAGTATGCTAGCGGGGGGTGGCACAGATACGCAGTATTTT
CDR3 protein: CASSMLAGGGTDTQYF

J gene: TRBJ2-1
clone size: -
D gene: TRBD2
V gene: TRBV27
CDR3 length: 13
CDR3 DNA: TGTGCCAGCAGATACGGGGGGGCGAATGAGCAGTTCTTC
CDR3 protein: CASRYGGANEQFF

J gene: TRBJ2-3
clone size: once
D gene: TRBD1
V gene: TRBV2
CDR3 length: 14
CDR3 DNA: TGTGCCAGCGATAACAGGGGAAGCACAGATACGCAGTATTTT
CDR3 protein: CASDNRGSTDTQYF

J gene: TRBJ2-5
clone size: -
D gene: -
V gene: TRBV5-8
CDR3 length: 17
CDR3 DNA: TGTGCCAGCAGCGGGCGCCAATACAGTTCATTCCAAGAGACCCAGTACTTC
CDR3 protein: CASSGRQYSSFQETQYF

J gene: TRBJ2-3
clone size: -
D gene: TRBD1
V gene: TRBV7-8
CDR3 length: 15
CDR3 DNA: TGTGCCAGCAGCAACCGGGACAGAAACACAGATACGCAGTATTTT
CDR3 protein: CASSNRDRNTDTQYF

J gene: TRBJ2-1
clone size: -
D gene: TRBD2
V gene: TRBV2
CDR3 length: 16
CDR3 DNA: TGTGCCAGCAGCCGAAGTGTTCTAGCGGGGCGGAATGAGCAGTTCTTC
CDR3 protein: CASSRSVLAGRNEQFF

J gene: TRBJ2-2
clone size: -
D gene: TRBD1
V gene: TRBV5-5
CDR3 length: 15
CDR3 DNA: TGTGCCAGCAGCTTGTTGGGACAGTCAACCGGGGAGCTGTTTTTT
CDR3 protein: CASSLLGQSTGELFF

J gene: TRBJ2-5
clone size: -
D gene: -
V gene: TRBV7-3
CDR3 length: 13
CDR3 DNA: TGTGCCAGCAGCCGCACTAGCCAAGAGACCCAGTACTTC
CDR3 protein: CASSRTSQETQYF

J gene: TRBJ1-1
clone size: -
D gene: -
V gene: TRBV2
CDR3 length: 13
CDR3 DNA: TGTGCCAGCAGTTTCAGGATGAACACTGAAGCTTTCTTT
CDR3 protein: CASSFRMNTEAFF

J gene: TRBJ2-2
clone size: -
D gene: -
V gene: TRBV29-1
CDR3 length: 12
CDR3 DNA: TGCAGCGGGGGGCGCGGCACCGGGGAGCTGTTTTTT
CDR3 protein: CSGGRGTGELFF

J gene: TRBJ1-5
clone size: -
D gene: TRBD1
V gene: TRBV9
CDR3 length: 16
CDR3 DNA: TGTGCCAGCAGCTCTGGCGCAGGGGGTTTAAATCAGCCCCAGCATTTT
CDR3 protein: CASSSGAGGLNQPQHF

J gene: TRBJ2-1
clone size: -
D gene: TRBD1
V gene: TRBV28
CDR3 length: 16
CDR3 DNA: TGTGCCAGCAGTTCCTACCGGGACAGGGTCTACAATGAGCAGTTCTTC
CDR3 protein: CASSSYRDRVYNEQFF

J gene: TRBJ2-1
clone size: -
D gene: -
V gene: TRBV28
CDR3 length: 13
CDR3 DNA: TGTGCCAGCAGTAACCCCGGGGACAATGAGCAGTTCTTC
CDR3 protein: CASSNPGDNEQFF

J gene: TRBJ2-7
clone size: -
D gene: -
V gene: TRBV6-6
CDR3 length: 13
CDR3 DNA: TGTGCCAGCAGTTACTTCTCCCGCGGGGAGCAGTACTTC
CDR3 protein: CASSYFSRGEQYF

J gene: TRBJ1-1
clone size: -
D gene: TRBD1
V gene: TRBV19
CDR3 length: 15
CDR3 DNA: TGTGCCACCGCCCACTCACAGGGGCAGAACACTGAAGCTTTCTTT
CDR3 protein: CATAHSQGQNTEAFF

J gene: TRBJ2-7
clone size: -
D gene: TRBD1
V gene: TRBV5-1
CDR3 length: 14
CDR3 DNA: TGCGCCAGCAGCAGGGGACAGGGGGCGAACGAGCAGTACTTC
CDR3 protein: CASSRGQGANEQYF

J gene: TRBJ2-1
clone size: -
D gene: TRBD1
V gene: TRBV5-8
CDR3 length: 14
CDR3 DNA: TGTGCCAGCAGCTGGGGACAGGGAGTCGATGAGCAGTTCTTC
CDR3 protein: CASSWGQGVDEQFF

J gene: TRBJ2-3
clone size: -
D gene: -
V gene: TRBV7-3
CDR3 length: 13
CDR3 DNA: TGTGCCAGCAGCCGGTCGGGGGTAGATACGCAGTATTTT
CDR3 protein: CASSRSGVDTQYF

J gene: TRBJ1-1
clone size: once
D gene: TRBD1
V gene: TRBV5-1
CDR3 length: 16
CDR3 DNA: TGCGCCAGCAGCTTGGGACCGACAGGGGGGAACACTGAAGCTTTCTTT
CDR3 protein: CASSLGPTGGNTEAFF

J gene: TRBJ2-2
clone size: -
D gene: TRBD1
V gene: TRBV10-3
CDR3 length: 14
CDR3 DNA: TGTGCCATCGGCGGACAGGGAGGTTCCGGGGAGCTGTTTTTT
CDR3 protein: CAIGGQGGSGELFF

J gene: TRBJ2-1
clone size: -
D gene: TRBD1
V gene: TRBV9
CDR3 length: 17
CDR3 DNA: TGTGCCAGCAGCCCAGAGCCGACAGGGGCTAATGTCCATGAGCAGTTCTTC
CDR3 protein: CASSPEPTGANVHEQFF

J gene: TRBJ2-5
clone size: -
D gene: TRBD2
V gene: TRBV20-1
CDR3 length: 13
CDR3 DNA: TGCAGTGCTAGTCGGGGGGGGCTAGAGACCCAGTACTTC
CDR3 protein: CSASRGGLETQYF

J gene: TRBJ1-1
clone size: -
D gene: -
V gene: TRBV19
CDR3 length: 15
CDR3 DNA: TGTGCCAGTAGTGGGACATACCTCATGAACACTGAAGCTTTCTTT
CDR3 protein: CASSGTYLMNTEAFF